These 23 T cell receptor beta chains came from one sample sequenced in a study of radiotherapy plus CTLA-4 blockade in lung cancer. TCRdb keeps only in-frame clones here, not all; method: immunoSEQ multiplex PCR. The repertoire includes some 50,000 clones, 65% to 80% of them detected once, and around 3.2% sits in the top ten. This sample comprised peripheral blood, obtained from a patient treated with radiotherapy plus ipilimumab. The receptors shown here come from a human donor with non-small cell lung cancer who had a partial response to radiotherapy plus ipilimumab.

This clone was recorded only once. The genes are TRBV5-5 and TRBJ2-7; no clear D gene. The CDR3 sequence is 13 residues long. Germline CDR1 SGHKS, CDR2 YYEKEE (reference sequence). V was trimmed by 0 bases and J by 3 bases, leaving 7 bases between them. DNA of the CDR3: TGTGCCAGCAGCTTGGCGTCCCTCTACGAGCAGTACTTC. Translated: CASSLASLYEQYF.

This clone was seen more than once but under ten times. The V call is TRBV5-6, the J call TRBJ1-4, with D possibly TRBD1 on 6 matching bases. The CDR3 sequence is 14 residues long. Germline V gene sequence: CDR1 SGHDT, CDR2 YYEEEE. The V gene lost 0 bases and the J gene lost 7 bases, with 10 bases spanning the gap. The CDR3 region is CASSLAGVGEKLFF. The CDR3, as DNA: TGTGCCAGCAGCTTGGCAGGGGTAGGTGAAAAACTGTTTTTT. The full variable domain, completed using reference TRBV5-6 and TRBJ1-4, is DAGVTQSPTHLIKTRGQQVTLRCSPKSGHDTVSWYQQALGQGPQFIFQYYEEEERQRGNFPDRFSGHQFPNYSSELNVNALLLGDSALYLCASSLAGVGEKLFFGSGTQLSVL.

The chain is built from TRBV6-4 and TRBJ2-2; 9 positions agree with TRBD1. The CDR3 loop spans 17 amino acids. Germline CDR1 MRHNA, CDR2 SNTAGT. Trimming cost V 6 bases and J 6 bases; bases outside gene matches: 14. The CDR3 bases are TGTGCCAGCAGCCAAGAACCGGGACAGGGTTTCGCCGGGGAGCTGTTTTTT. Translation gives CASSQEPGQGFAGELFF.

The CDR3 sequence: CSARVRRELFF. CDR3 sequence (DNA): TGCAGTGCTAGGGTGCGCCGGGAGCTGTTTTTT. This chain links TRBV20-1 with TRBJ2-2; D gene unclear. Trimming removed 3 bases from V and 9 bases from J, with 8 bases in between. The CDR3 is 11 residues long. CDR1 DFQATT and CDR2 SNEGSKA come from the germline V gene (reference sequence).

The chain is built from TRBV19 and TRBJ2-5; the D is unclear. V gave up 1 base and J gave up 0 bases, with 3 bases separating them. Germline V gene lookup returns CDR1 LNHDA and CDR2 SQIVND (reference sequence). The length of the CDR3 is 13 residues. The CDR3 sequence: CASSIVYQETQYF. CDR3 DNA sequence: TGTGCCAGTAGTATAGTCTACCAAGAGACCCAGTACTTC.

CDR3 region: CASRQGWEKLFF. The DNA of the CDR3 is TGTGCCAGCAGACAGGGATGGGAAAAACTGTTTTTT. The V and J genes are TRBV25-1 and TRBJ1-4; possible D gene TRBD1, 6 bases. The CDR3 spans 12 residues. V was trimmed by 6 bases and J by 8 bases, leaving 10 bases between them. CDR1 MGHDK and CDR2 SYGVNS come from the germline V gene.

This sequence joins TRBV28 and TRBJ2-4; 10 bases agree with TRBD2. The CDR3 sequence is 17 residues long. The J segment lost 0 bases and the V segment lost 6 bases, leaving 8 bases of the junction unmatched. The germline V gene has CDR1 MDHEN and CDR2 SYDVKM. CDR3 DNA sequence: TGTGCCAGCAGCCGGATACTAGCGGGGATAGCCAAAAACATTCAGTACTTC. As protein: CASSRILAGIAKNIQYF.

A few counts support this clone. The V gene is TRBV9, the J gene TRBJ2-1; 9 bases are a match to TRBD2. The V gene's germline CDR1 is SGDLS and CDR2 YYNGEE. The CDR3 sequence is 17 residues long. J gave up 0 bases and V 4 bases, and 8 bases lay outside the gene matches. Here the CDR3 DNA reads TGTGCCAGCAGCCCCCGACTAGCGGAGAGCTCCTACAATGAGCAGTTCTTC. This gives the protein CASSPRLAESSYNEQFF.

The rearrangement uses TRBV6-1 and TRBJ1-5, with 7 bases matching TRBD1. Germline V lookup: CDR1 MNHNS, CDR2 SASEGT. The CDR3 is 12 amino acids. Losses at the gene ends were 2 bases for V and 8 bases for J; bases not matched to a gene: 0. The DNA of the CDR3 is TGTGCCAGCAGTGAACAGGGGGAGCCCCAGCATTTT. Protein product: CASSEQGEPQHF.

The rearrangement joins TRBV10-3 to TRBJ2-7; 8 bases are shared with TRBD2. The V segment lost 3 bases and the J segment 3 bases; nucleotides outside the gene matches: 4. CDR3 length: 14 residues. CDR1 is ENHRY, CDR2 SYGVKD, per germline. CDR3 sequence reads: CAISDIGGGYEQYF. The CDR3 DNA reads TGTGCCATCAGTGATATCGGGGGGGGCTACGAGCAGTACTTC.

V is TRBV27 and J is TRBJ2-2; 9 nucleotides agree with TRBD2. Looked up from germline, CDR1 is MNHEY and CDR2 is SMNVEV (reference sequence). Trimming at V came to 4 bases and at J to 5 bases, leaving 5 bases not matched to a gene. The CDR3 is 15 residues long. The CDR3 protein is CASSSSGAPTGELFF. In nucleotides, the CDR3 is TGTGCCAGCAGTTCTAGCGGGGCGCCTACCGGGGAGCTGTTTTTT.

This clone was counted between two and nine times. The V call is TRBV30, the J call TRBJ2-3, with 9 bases aligning to TRBD1. The CDR3 sequence is 15 residues long. Germline loops: CDR1 GTSNPN, CDR2 SVGIG (reference sequence). V was clipped by 1 base and J by 5 bases; unmatched bases: 7. The CDR3, as DNA: TGTGCCTGGAGTGGAGGAGGGACAGGGCTAGATACGCAGTATTTT. It translates to CAWSGGGTGLDTQYF.

This chain uses TRBV2 with TRBJ1-5; 7 bases fit TRBD1. The V gene's germline CDR1 is SNHLY and CDR2 FYNNEI. After removal of 3 bases from V and 9 bases from J, the junction contained 8 bases not matched to a gene. The CDR3 is 14 residues long. The DNA of the CDR3 is TGTGCCAGCAGTGAGACGAACAGGGGTCGGCCCCAGCATTTT. Its protein product is CASSETNRGRPQHF.

The V gene is TRBV5-4, the J gene TRBJ2-1, with 7 bases aligning to TRBD1. This CDR3 is 18 amino acids long. Germline CDR1 and CDR2: SGHNT and YYREEE (reference sequence). V gave up 3 bases and J gave up 1 base; unmatched junction bases: 13. The CDR3 nucleotides are TGTGCCAGCAGCTCCCTAGTCGCAGGGGGTTGGTCCTACAATGAGCAGTTCTTC. This gives the protein CASSSLVAGGWSYNEQFF.

This sequence joins TRBV29-1 and TRBJ2-3, with 7 bases fitting TRBD1. V gave up 0 bases and J gave up 5 bases; unmatched junction bases: 29. Per the germline V gene, CDR1 is SQVTM and CDR2 is ANQGSEA. This CDR3 spans 22 amino acids. The CDR3 is CSVEDSVVTGEKRALEEDTQYF. The CDR3 DNA reads TGCAGCGTTGAAGATTCGGTGGTTACAGGGGAGAAGAGGGCCCTTGAGGAAGATACGCAGTATTTT.

The rearrangement joins TRBV5-1 to TRBJ1-2; TRBD1 matches at 7 bases. Per germline, CDR1 SGHRS and CDR2 YFSETQ. This CDR3 comprises 13 residues. Losses at the gene ends were 4 bases for V and 1 base for J; bases not matched to a gene: 1. This CDR3 reads CASSGDSNYGYTF. Written as DNA, the CDR3 is TGCGCCAGCAGCGGGGACAGTAACTATGGCTACACCTTC.

The CDR3 sequence is CASSLTGGMDTEAFF. In DNA, the CDR3 is TGTGCCAGCAGCTTAACAGGGGGCATGGACACTGAAGCTTTCTTT. The chain employs TRBV7-3 and TRBJ1-1, with 7 bases identical to TRBD1. In germline, CDR1 is SGHTA, CDR2 FQGTGA. After removal of 0 bases from V and 3 bases from J, the junction contained 4 bases not matched to a gene. This CDR3 has 15 residues. The entire variable domain, with the rest obtained from reference TRBV7-3 and TRBJ1-1, is as follows: GAGVSQTPSNKVTEKGKYVELRCDPISGHTALYWYRQSLGQGPEFLIYFQGTGAADDSGLPNDRFFAVRPEGSVSTLKIQRTERGDSAVYLCASSLTGGMDTEAFFGQGTRLTVV.

The V and J genes are TRBV2 and TRBJ2-3; 8 positions match TRBD1. The CDR3 has 14 amino acids. Germline CDR1 SNHLY, CDR2 FYNNEI. V lost 10 bases to trimming and J lost 1 base; unmatched junction nucleotides: 7. CDR3 sequence (DNA): TGTGCCATCAGGACAGGGCAGGGCACAGATACGCAGTATTTT. Encoded protein: CAIRTGQGTDTQYF.

The V gene is TRBV28, the J gene TRBJ1-5; D unresolved. V was clipped by 1 base and J by 0 bases, with 13 bases between them. The CDR3 spans 17 residues. The germline V gene encodes CDR1 MDHEN and CDR2 SYDVKM. The CDR3 is CASSLSAGFSSNQPQHF. CDR3 nucleotide sequence: TGTGCCAGCAGTTTATCGGCGGGATTCTCTAGCAATCAGCCCCAGCATTTT.

The gene calls are TRBV25-1 and TRBJ2-3, with D hard to call. The CDR3 totals 13 residues. V gave up 5 bases and J gave up 0 bases, with 6 bases separating them. The germline CDR1 and CDR2 sequences are MGHDK and SYGVNS. CDR3 region: CASSPTSTDTQYF. The CDR3 DNA follows: TGTGCCAGCAGTCCGACAAGCACAGATACGCAGTATTTT.

This chain connects TRBV10-3 to TRBJ2-2, with 7 bases identical to TRBD1. The CDR3 is made up of 14 amino acids. Germline V gene lookup returns CDR1 ENHRY and CDR2 SYGVKD. Losses at the gene ends were 5 bases for V and 5 bases for J; bases not matched to a gene: 5. The CDR3 DNA reads as TGTGCCATCAGTCAATCAGGGGGAACCGGGGAGCTGTTTTTT. Translated, it gives CAISQSGGTGELFF.

This clone occurred a few times. The chain uses TRBV19 and TRBJ2-7, with D unclear. This CDR3 is 13 amino acids long. Germline V gene data show CDR1 as LNHDA and CDR2 as SQIVND (reference sequence). V gave up 3 bases and J gave up 1 base, with 7 bases separating them. The CDR3 coding sequence is TGTGCCAGTAGTATCTACCCATCCTACGAGCAGTACTTC. It codes for CASSIYPSYEQYF. Variable domain in full (rest from reference TRBV19 and TRBJ2-7): DGGITQSPKYLFRKEGQNVTLSCEQNLNHDAMYWYRQDPGQGLRLIYYSQIVNDFQKGDIAEGYSVSREKKESFPLTVTSAQKNPTAFYLCASSIYPSYEQYFGPGTRLTVT.

This clone turned up a few times. This chain joins TRBV6-5 and TRBJ2-4; 7 nucleotides match TRBD1. This CDR3 is built from 15 residues. V lost 2 bases and J lost 3; bases outside the gene matches: 4. Germline V gene lookup returns CDR1 MNHEY and CDR2 SVGAGI. The CDR3, as DNA: TGTGCCAGCAGTTACACCACAGGGGTCAAAAACATTCAGTACTTC. Its translation: CASSYTTGVKNIQYF.